This TCR beta chain was identified in a study of radiation and T cells in renal cell carcinoma. The CDR3 runs 14 residues. The germline V gene has CDR1 MRHNA and CDR2 SNTAGT. V was pared by 7 bases and J by 1 base, with 11 bases between. General study results and limits: Top tumor clonotypes rose in blood 2 weeks post-radiation, then contracted.

Profiled with immunoSEQ multiplex PCR; TCRdb holds only in-frame clones, not every one. The table lists about 77,000 clones, around four fifths of them singletons. Details on this clone: Its target is not known.

Time point of the sample: blood 4 weeks post-SBRT, at nephrectomy. The treatment was: 15 Gy SBRT to primary tumor, nephrectomy 4 weeks later. The receptor was isolated from a woman aged 55-75 years with renal cell carcinoma. The sample here was blood, taken from a patient whose treatment included radiotherapy and nephrectomy. V usage is TRBV6-4 and J usage is TRBJ1-5, with a weak D call TRBD1 (6 bases). The CDR3 bases are TGTGCCAGCATGACTGGGGGCAGCAATCAGCCCCAGCATTTT. Its translation is CASMTGGSNQPQHF.